Presented here are 22 T cell receptor beta chains from one specimen sequenced in a study of T-cell reconstitution after alpha-beta-depleted transplantation in children. Unique molecular identifiers were incorporated during preparation of the TCRbeta library. TCRdb reprocessed the PCR reads with MiXCR, giving one entry per CDR3 protein. In the table there are roughly 45,000 distinct CDR3 sequences, around a tenth of which are singletons. The sequencing used PBMCs, mostly from graft donor cells, collected 60 days after TCRalphabeta/CD19-depleted stem cell transplant. Source of these receptors: a male patient between 2 and 9 years old who had a stem cell transplant for chronic granulomatous disease, so the T cells may come from the graft donor.

Many counts were recorded for this clonotype. The chain has TRBV4-3 and TRBJ2-2, with D maybe TRBD1 (6 bases). Germline V gene lookup returns CDR1 LGHNA and CDR2 YSLEER. The CDR3 extends over 19 amino acids. V lost 0 bases and J lost 5, with 22 bases in between. In DNA form, the CDR3 reads TGCGCCAGCAGCCAAGATCTCCCAACAGGGTTACTGGGGACCGGGGAGCTGTTTTTT. Its translation: CASSQDLPTGLLGTGELFF.

This clonotype occurred many times. The V call is TRBV20-1, the J call TRBJ2-1; D tentatively reads TRBD1 or TRBD2 (5 bases each). From germline, CDR1 is DFQATT and CDR2 SNEGSKA (reference sequence). The CDR3 is made up of 13 amino acids. V lost 0 bases and J 10 bases, leaving 13 bases between the germline ends. The CDR3 DNA is TGCAGTGCTAGAGATAGGGGAGCGTACGAGCAGTTCTTC. It is translated as CSARDRGAYEQFF.

The V gene is TRBV9, the J gene TRBJ2-6, with D possibly called TRBD1 or TRBD2 (6 bases each). Germline V CDR1 and CDR2: SGDLS, YYNGEE. V lost 3 bases and J lost 4, with 8 bases in between. The CDR3 is made up of 14 amino acids. In DNA, the CDR3 is TGTGCCAGCAGCGCCGGGGGCGGGGCCAACGTCCTGACTTTC. Its protein is CASSAGGGANVLTF.

This clonotype has at least ten counts. The chain couples TRBV6-5 to TRBJ2-7; 13 bases line up with TRBD2. The trim removed 6 bases at V and 8 bases at J, leaving 13 bases unmatched. From germline, CDR1 is MNHEY and CDR2 SVGAGI. This CDR3 contains 16 residues. CDR3 nucleotides: TGTGCCAGCAGCATCTCCATGGGACTAGCGGGGAGCCAGCAGTACTTC. The encoded protein is CASSISMGLAGSQQYF.

This clonotype was counted ten times or more. This rearrangement joins TRBV24-1 to TRBJ2-7, with TRBD2 as a possible D gene (6 bases). The V gene's germline CDR1 is KGHDR and CDR2 SFDVKD. V was trimmed by 1 base and J by 3 bases, leaving 9 bases between them. CDR3 size: 14 residues. CDR3 amino acids: CATSDLQDYYEQYF. The CDR3, as DNA: TGTGCCACCAGTGATTTACAGGACTACTACGAGCAGTACTTC.

The table lists this clonotype with many counts. This rearrangement joins TRBV5-1 to TRBJ2-1; 10 positions match TRBD1. CDR3 length: 15 residues. The V segment lost 7 bases and the J segment 6 bases; nucleotides outside the gene matches: 10. Germline CDR1 is SGHRS and CDR2 is YFSETQ. This CDR3 is CASRDRGFVGNEQFF. The CDR3 nucleotides are TGCGCCAGCCGGGACAGGGGTTTTGTTGGCAATGAGCAGTTCTTC.

This clonotype was recorded at least ten times. The chain carries TRBV28 and TRBJ2-7, with D uncertain. Germline V gene lookup returns CDR1 MDHEN and CDR2 SYDVKM. V lost 5 bases, J lost 2 bases, and 19 bases lay in between. The CDR3 contains 16 residues. The CDR3 DNA is TGTGCCAGCAGTCCCGGCCCTTTGGGCGTTACCTACGAGCAGTACTTC. This encodes CASSPGPLGVTYEQYF.

In its sample, this clonotype was seen a few times. This sequence joins TRBV4-1 and TRBJ2-1; 8 bases fit TRBD2. The CDR3 is made up of 23 amino acids. The V and J ends lost 0 bases and 1 base, in that order; junction bases with no gene match: 23. Germline V lookup: CDR1 MGHRA, CDR2 YSYEKL. The CDR3 DNA reads as TGCGCCAGCAGCCAAGATGCGGGGGGTAGGGTTAGGGGCGGGAGAGGGTCCTACAATGAGCAGTTCTTC. It codes for CASSQDAGGRVRGGRGSYNEQFF.

This clonotype was observed at least ten times. V and J are TRBV6-5 and TRBJ2-6, with D possibly TRBD2 on 6 matching bases. The V and J ends lost 2 bases and 4 bases respectively, with 6 bases between them. The CDR3 contains 14 residues. CDR1 is MNHEY, CDR2 SVGAGI, per germline. Written as DNA, the CDR3 is TGTGCCAGCAGTTACGCGGGGGGGGCCAACGTCCTGACTTTC. It translates to CASSYAGGANVLTF.

This clonotype showed up many times. The gene calls are TRBV2 and TRBJ1-1; no firm D call. The germline CDR1 and CDR2 sequences are SNHLY and FYNNEI. CDR3 length: 13 residues. Deletions cut 4 bases from V and 4 bases from J, with 10 bases between. CDR3 amino acids: CASSAEGRTEAFF. CDR3 sequence (DNA): TGTGCCAGCAGTGCTGAGGGTCGCACTGAAGCTTTCTTT.

This clonotype has a count of ten or more. The J gene is TRBJ1-6, the V gene TRBV30; 7 nucleotides align to TRBD1. CDR1 is GTSNPN, CDR2 SVGIG, per germline (reference sequence). Germline trimming cut 1 base from V and 10 bases from J; bases unmatched to any gene: 4. The CDR3 contains 13 residues. Written as DNA, the CDR3 is TGTGCCTGGAGTGACAGGGGCGGCTCACCCCTCCACTTT. It translates to CAWSDRGGSPLHF.

This clonotype came up many times. Here the CDR3 reads CASSPVGPDTQYF. Here the CDR3 DNA reads TGTGCCAGCAGCCCGGTGGGGCCAGATACGCAGTATTTT. The gene calls are TRBV4-2 and TRBJ2-3, with a possible D match to TRBD1 (5 bases). The CDR3 is made up of 13 amino acids. V lost 4 bases and J lost 4, with 9 bases in between. Germline CDR1 LGHNA, CDR2 YNFKEQ.

This clonotype was seen a few times. The chain joins TRBV5-6 to TRBJ2-5, with TRBD1 matching over 8 bases. This CDR3 is built from 15 residues. J lost 6 bases, V lost 1 base, and 8 bases had no gene match. Germline V gene data show CDR1 as SGHDT and CDR2 as YYEEEE. Here the CDR3 DNA reads TGTGCCAGCAGCTTGCAAGACAGGGGCGGAAAGACCCAGTACTTC. Its translation: CASSLQDRGGKTQYF.

This clonotype has ten or more counts. This chain's CDR3 is CASSYSRQPNTEAFF. Here the CDR3 DNA reads TGTGCCAGCAGTTACTCGAGGCAGCCGAACACTGAAGCTTTCTTT. This chain links TRBV6-5 with TRBJ1-1; the D is unclear. CDR1 is MNHEY and CDR2 is SVGAGI in the germline V gene. The CDR3 has 15 amino acids. V dropped 0 bases and J dropped 1 base, with 9 bases sitting between them.

This clonotype was recorded at least ten times. The rearrangement links TRBV6-2 or TRBV6-3 to TRBJ2-4; TRBD2 matches at 10 bases. The trim removed 5 bases at V and 2 bases at J, leaving 12 bases unmatched. Germline values: CDR1 MNHEY, CDR2 SVGEGT. The CDR3 totals 18 residues. DNA for the CDR3: TGTGCCAGCAGTGTACGTTTAGCGGGAGGATTGACCAAAAACATTCAGTACTTC. Translating gives CASSVRLAGGLTKNIQYF.

The table lists this clonotype with many counts. The chain uses TRBV29-1 and TRBJ1-4; no reliable D call. This CDR3 contains 13 residues. CDR1 is SQVTM, CDR2 ANQGSEA, per germline. With 1 base removed from V and 3 bases from J, the gap between germline ends came to 6 bases. The CDR3: CSVEGTANEKLFF. The CDR3 region has the DNA TGCAGCGTTGAAGGGACGGCTAATGAAAAACTGTTTTTT.

This chain connects TRBV5-1 to TRBJ2-3, with 7 bases aligning to TRBD2. The CDR3 has 16 amino acids. Germline V gene data show CDR1 as SGHRS and CDR2 as YFSETQ. The J segment lost 5 bases and the V segment lost 0 bases, leaving 9 bases of the junction unmatched. Written as DNA, the CDR3 is TGCGCCAGCAGCTTGGCCGGCGGGAGCCATAAAGATACGCAGTATTTT. Residues: CASSLAGGSHKDTQYF.

This clonotype was seen at least ten times. V usage is TRBV20-1 and J usage is TRBJ2-5, with D unclear. The CDR3 length is 13 residues. Germline CDR1 and CDR2: DFQATT and SNEGSKA (reference sequence). The germline V and J ends were trimmed by 1 base and 3 bases, with 9 bases remaining between them. This chain's CDR3 is CSARAPLKETQYF. DNA for the CDR3: TGCAGTGCTAGAGCCCCCCTAAAAGAGACCCAGTACTTC.

In its sample, this clonotype was seen many times. DNA for the CDR3: TGTGCCAGCAGGAACCGGGGGATCTCCTACGAGCAGTACTTC. Its translation: CASRNRGISYEQYF. The V gene is TRBV5-8, the J gene TRBJ2-7; possibly TRBD2 for D (6 bases). The CDR3 extends over 14 amino acids. The V end lost 5 bases, the J end lost 0 bases, and 12 bases lay between the germline ends. The germline gives CDR1 SGHTS, CDR2 YDEGEE. Combining the CDR3 with reference TRBV5-8 and TRBJ2-7 gives the whole variable domain EAGVTQSPTHLIKTRGQQATLRCSPISGHTSVYWYQQALGLGLQFLLWYDEGEERNRGNFPPRFSGRQFPNYSSELNVNALELEDSALYLCASRNRGISYEQYFGPGTRLTVT.

This clonotype was recorded at least ten times. The rearrangement uses TRBV7-6 and TRBJ1-3; D is ambiguous. The CDR3 is 13 residues long. Germline V lookup: CDR1 SGHVS, CDR2 FNYEAQ. V lost 2 bases to trimming and J lost 4 bases, with 6 bases between them. The CDR3 DNA reads as TGTGCCAGCAGCTTATATAAAGGAAACACCATATATTTT. Amino acids: CASSLYKGNTIYF.

This clonotype was recorded at least ten times. V and J are TRBV27 and TRBJ2-1, with 8 bases aligning to TRBD2. Germline assignment: CDR1 MNHEY and CDR2 SMNVEV (reference sequence). The V segment lost 3 bases and the J segment 7 bases; nucleotides outside the gene matches: 2. The CDR3 spans 13 residues. DNA for the CDR3: TGTGCCAGCAGTTTTAGCGGGGAGAATGAGCAGTTCTTC. It is translated as CASSFSGENEQFF.

There are many counts of this clonotype. The CDR3 DNA is TGTGCCAGCAGCCCTACCGCTAGCGGGAGTCCTTACGAGCAGTACTTC. It translates to CASSPTASGSPYEQYF. The gene calls are TRBV7-8 and TRBJ2-7, with 10 positions matching TRBD2. CDR3 size: 16 residues. Germline V lookup: CDR1 SGHVS, CDR2 FQNEAQ. V shed 5 bases and J 4 bases; nucleotides not matched to a gene: 11.